Listed below are T cell receptor beta chains from one sample, sequenced in a study of Ad26.COV2.S vaccination and SARS-CoV-2 variants. Clones were read by immunoSEQ multiplex PCR, and TCRdb kept only the in-frame ones, dropping some. This repertoire shows over 400,000 clones, about 92% found once; its top ten account for around 1.8%. Sample: peripheral blood, taken in a trial of Ad26.COV2.S vaccine versus placebo. The receptors come from a person aged 18-60 years who received the Ad26.COV2.S COVID-19 vaccine or a placebo. The CDR3 runs from the conserved cysteine through the conserved F or W. Each record gives: CDR3 protein, CDR3 DNA, D gene, V gene, J gene, clone size. D genes are given only for firm matches. Some rows have no size entry. The others give once, few or many, or a class for an expanded clone.

CASSIRTGAYEQYF	TGTGCCAGCAGTATCCGGACAGGGGCCTACGAGCAGTACTTC	TRBD1	TRBV6-4	TRBJ2-7	.
CASSRQDTQYF	TGTGCCAGCAGCCGGCAGGATACGCAGTATTTT	.	TRBV6-2/TRBV6-3	TRBJ2-3	.
CASSSIGGGYGYTF	TGTGCCAGCAGCTCCATAGGGGGGGGCTATGGCTACACCTTC	.	TRBV13	TRBJ1-2	.
CASSLAGGSGEKLFF	TGTGCCAGCAGCTTAGCAGGGGGGAGTGGTGAAAAACTGTTTTTT	TRBD1	TRBV11-2	TRBJ1-4	.
CASSPTGWGNQPQHF	TGTGCCAGCAGCCCTACGGGGTGGGGCAATCAGCCCCAGCATTTT	.	TRBV7-9	TRBJ1-5	few
CASSSRSPGQGMVGQETQYF	TGCGCCAGCAGCTCTAGATCCCCGGGACAGGGAATGGTGGGCCAAGAGACCCAGTACTTC	TRBD1	TRBV5-1	TRBJ2-5	.
CASSESWANTEAFF	TGTGCCAGCAGTGAATCTTGGGCGAACACTGAAGCTTTCTTT	.	TRBV6-1	TRBJ1-1	.
CASSIQQGAGAYGYTF	TGTGCCAGCAGCATACAACAGGGGGCGGGCGCTTATGGCTACACCTTC	TRBD1	TRBV7-8	TRBJ1-2	.
CASSGGSNSPLHF	TGTGCCAGCAGCGGGGGCAGTAATTCACCCCTCCACTTT	.	TRBV5-6	TRBJ1-6	.
CASNTGGPTDTQYF	TGTGCCAGCAACACGGGGGGGCCCACAGATACGCAGTATTTT	TRBD2	TRBV9	TRBJ2-3	.